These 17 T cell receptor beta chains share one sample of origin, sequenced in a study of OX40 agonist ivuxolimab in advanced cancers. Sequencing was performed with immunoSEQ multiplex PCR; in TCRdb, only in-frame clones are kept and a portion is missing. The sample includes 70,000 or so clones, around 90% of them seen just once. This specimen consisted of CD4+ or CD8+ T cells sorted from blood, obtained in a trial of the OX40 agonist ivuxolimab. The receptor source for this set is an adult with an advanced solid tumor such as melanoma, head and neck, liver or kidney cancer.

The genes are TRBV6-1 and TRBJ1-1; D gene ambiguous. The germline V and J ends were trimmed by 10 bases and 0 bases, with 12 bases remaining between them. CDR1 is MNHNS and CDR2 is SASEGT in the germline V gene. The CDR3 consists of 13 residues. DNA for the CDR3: TGTGCCACACAAAAAATAGTGAACACTGAAGCTTTCTTT. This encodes CATQKIVNTEAFF.

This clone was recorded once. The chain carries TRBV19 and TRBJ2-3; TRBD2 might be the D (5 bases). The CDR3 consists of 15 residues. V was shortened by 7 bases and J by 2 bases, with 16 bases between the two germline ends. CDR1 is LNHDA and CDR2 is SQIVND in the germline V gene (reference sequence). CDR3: CASTTGTSLTDTQYF. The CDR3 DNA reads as TGTGCCAGTACCACGGGAACAAGTCTCACAGATACGCAGTATTTT.

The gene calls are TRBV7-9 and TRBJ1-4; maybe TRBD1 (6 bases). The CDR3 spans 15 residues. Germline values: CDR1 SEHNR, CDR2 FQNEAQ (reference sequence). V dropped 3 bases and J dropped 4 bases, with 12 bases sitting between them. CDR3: CASSFSRGLNEKLFF. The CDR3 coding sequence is TGTGCCAGCAGCTTCTCCAGGGGTCTTAATGAAAAACTGTTTTTT.

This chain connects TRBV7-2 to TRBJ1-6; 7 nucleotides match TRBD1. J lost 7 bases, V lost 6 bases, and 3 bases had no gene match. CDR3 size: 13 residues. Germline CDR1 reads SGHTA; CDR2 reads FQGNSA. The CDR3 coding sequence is TGTGCCAGCAGTGGACAGGCCAATTCACCCCTCCACTTT. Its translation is CASSGQANSPLHF.

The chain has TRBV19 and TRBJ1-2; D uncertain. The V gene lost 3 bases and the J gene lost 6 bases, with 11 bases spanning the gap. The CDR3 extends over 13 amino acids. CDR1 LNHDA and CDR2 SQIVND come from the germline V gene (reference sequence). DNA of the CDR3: TGTGCCAGTAGTATTGTCGCGGGAGATGGCTACACCTTC. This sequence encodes CASSIVAGDGYTF.

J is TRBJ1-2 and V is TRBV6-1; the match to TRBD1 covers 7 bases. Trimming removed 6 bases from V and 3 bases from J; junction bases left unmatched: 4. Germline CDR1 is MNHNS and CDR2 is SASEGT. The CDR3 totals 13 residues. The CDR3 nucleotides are TGTGCCAGCAGCCCGGGACAGTACTATGGCTACACCTTC. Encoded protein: CASSPGQYYGYTF.

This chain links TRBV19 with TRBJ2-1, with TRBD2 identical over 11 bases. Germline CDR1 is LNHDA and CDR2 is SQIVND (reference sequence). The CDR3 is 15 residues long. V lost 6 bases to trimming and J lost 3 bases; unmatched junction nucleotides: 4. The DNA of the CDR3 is TGTGCCAGTAGCCCTAGCGGGGGGAACTACAATGAGCAGTTCTTC. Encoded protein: CASSPSGGNYNEQFF.

As DNA, the CDR3 is TGTGCCAGTAGTATTGACCGGGACAGGGGGAACGAGCAGTACTTC. Translated, it gives CASSIDRDRGNEQYF. The J gene is TRBJ2-7, the V gene TRBV19; 11 nucleotides line up with TRBD1. Germline CDR1 is LNHDA and CDR2 is SQIVND (reference sequence). Trimming removed 3 bases from V and 5 bases from J; junction bases left unmatched: 6. The CDR3 totals 15 residues.

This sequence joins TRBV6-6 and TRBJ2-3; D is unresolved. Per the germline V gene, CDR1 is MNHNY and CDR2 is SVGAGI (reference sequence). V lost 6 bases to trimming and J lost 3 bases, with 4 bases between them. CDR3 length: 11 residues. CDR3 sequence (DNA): TGTGCCAGCAGAACGACAGATACGCAGTATTTT. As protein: CASRTTDTQYF.

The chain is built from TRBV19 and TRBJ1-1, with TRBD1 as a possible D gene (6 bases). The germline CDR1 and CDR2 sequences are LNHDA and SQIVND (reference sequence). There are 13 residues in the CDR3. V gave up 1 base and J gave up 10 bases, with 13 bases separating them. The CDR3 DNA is TGTGCCAGTAGTATAGGACAGGCCGTCGTAGCTTTCTTT. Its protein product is CASSIGQAVVAFF.

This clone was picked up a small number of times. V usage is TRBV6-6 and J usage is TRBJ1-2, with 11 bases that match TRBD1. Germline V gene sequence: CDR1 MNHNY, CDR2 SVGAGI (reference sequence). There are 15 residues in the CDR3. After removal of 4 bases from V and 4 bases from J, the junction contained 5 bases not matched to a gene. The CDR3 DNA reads TGTGCCAGCAGTTCCGGGGACAGGGGGACCTATGGCTACACCTTC. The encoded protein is CASSSGDRGTYGYTF.

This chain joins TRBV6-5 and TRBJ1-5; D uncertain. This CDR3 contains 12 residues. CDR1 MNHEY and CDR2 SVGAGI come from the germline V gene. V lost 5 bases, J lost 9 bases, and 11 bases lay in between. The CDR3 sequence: CASSQPPGPQHF. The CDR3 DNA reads TGTGCCAGCAGTCAACCTCCCGGGCCCCAGCATTTT.

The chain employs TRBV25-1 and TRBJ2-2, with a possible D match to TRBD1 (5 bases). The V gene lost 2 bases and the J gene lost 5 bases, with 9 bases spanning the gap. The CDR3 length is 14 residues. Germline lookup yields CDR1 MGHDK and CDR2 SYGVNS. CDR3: CASSEQGWTGELFF. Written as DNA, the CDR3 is TGTGCCAGCAGTGAACAGGGTTGGACCGGGGAGCTGTTTTTT. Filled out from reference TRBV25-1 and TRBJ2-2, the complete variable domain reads EADIYQTPRYLVIGTGKKITLECSQTMGHDKMYWYQQDPGMELHLIHYSYGVNSTEKGDLSSESTVSRIRTEHFPLTLESARPSHTSQYLCASSEQGWTGELFFGEGSRLTVL.

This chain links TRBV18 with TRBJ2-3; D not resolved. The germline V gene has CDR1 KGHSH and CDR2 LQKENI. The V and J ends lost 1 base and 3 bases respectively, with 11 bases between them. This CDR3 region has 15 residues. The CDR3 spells CASSPRAAPTDTQYF. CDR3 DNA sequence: TGTGCCAGCTCACCACGGGCGGCCCCAACAGATACGCAGTATTTT. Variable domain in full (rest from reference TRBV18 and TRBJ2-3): NAGVMQNPRHLVRRRGQEARLRCSPMKGHSHVYWYRQLPEEGLKFMVYLQKENIIDESGMPKERFSAEFPKEGPSILRIQQVVRGDSAAYFCASSPRAAPTDTQYFGPGTRLTVL.

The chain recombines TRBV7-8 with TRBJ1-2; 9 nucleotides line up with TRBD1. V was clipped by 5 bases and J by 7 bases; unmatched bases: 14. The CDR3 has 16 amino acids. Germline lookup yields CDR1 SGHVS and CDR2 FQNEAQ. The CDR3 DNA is TGTGCCAGCAGCCAGGACAGGGGCCCTATGTTGGGTGGCTACACCTTC. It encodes CASSQDRGPMLGGYTF. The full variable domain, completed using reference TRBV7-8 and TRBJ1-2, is GAGVSQSPRYKVAKRGQDVALRCDPISGHVSLFWYQQALGQGPEFLTYFQNEAQLDKSGLPSDRFFAERPEGSVSTLKIQRTQQEDSAVYLCASSQDRGPMLGGYTFGSGTRLTVV.

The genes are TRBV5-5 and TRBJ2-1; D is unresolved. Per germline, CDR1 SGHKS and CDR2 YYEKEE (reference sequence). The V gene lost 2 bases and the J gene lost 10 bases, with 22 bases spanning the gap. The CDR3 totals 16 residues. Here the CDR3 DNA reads TGTGCCAGCAGCTTCGTGGCCGGGTACGGTGTCGGCGAGCAGTTCTTC. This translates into CASSFVAGYGVGEQFF.

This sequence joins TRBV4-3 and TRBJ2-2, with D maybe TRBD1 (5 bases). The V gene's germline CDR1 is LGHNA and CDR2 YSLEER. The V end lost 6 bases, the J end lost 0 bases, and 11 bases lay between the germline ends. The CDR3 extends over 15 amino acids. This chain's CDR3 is CASRQRQTNTGELFF. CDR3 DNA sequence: TGCGCCAGCAGACAAAGACAGACGAACACCGGGGAGCTGTTTTTT.